This T cell receptor beta chain was documented in a study of CD8+ T cells in alopecia areata. From germline, CDR1 is SNHLY and CDR2 FYNNEI. This CDR3 spans 13 amino acids. The V gene lost 11 bases and the J gene lost 2 bases, with 15 bases spanning the gap. Regarding treatment: oral pan-JAK inhibitor, 5-10 mg twice daily. Extraction of RNA preceded its reverse transcription into cDNA, which served as the sequencing template. TCRdb's copy holds only in-frame clones and misses some; the assay was immunoSEQ multiplex PCR. The table includes roughly 210,000 clones, 40% to 55% detected once. Material: CD4+ T cells sorted from blood, obtained at approximately week 36, from a patient treated with tofacitinib. The sequence came from a human donor with alopecia areata. This chain joins TRBV2 and TRBJ1-1; no clear D gene. CDR3 sequence: CAGRAQANTEAFF. In DNA, the CDR3 is TGTGCCGGACGGGCCCAGGCTAACACTGAAGCTTTCTTT.